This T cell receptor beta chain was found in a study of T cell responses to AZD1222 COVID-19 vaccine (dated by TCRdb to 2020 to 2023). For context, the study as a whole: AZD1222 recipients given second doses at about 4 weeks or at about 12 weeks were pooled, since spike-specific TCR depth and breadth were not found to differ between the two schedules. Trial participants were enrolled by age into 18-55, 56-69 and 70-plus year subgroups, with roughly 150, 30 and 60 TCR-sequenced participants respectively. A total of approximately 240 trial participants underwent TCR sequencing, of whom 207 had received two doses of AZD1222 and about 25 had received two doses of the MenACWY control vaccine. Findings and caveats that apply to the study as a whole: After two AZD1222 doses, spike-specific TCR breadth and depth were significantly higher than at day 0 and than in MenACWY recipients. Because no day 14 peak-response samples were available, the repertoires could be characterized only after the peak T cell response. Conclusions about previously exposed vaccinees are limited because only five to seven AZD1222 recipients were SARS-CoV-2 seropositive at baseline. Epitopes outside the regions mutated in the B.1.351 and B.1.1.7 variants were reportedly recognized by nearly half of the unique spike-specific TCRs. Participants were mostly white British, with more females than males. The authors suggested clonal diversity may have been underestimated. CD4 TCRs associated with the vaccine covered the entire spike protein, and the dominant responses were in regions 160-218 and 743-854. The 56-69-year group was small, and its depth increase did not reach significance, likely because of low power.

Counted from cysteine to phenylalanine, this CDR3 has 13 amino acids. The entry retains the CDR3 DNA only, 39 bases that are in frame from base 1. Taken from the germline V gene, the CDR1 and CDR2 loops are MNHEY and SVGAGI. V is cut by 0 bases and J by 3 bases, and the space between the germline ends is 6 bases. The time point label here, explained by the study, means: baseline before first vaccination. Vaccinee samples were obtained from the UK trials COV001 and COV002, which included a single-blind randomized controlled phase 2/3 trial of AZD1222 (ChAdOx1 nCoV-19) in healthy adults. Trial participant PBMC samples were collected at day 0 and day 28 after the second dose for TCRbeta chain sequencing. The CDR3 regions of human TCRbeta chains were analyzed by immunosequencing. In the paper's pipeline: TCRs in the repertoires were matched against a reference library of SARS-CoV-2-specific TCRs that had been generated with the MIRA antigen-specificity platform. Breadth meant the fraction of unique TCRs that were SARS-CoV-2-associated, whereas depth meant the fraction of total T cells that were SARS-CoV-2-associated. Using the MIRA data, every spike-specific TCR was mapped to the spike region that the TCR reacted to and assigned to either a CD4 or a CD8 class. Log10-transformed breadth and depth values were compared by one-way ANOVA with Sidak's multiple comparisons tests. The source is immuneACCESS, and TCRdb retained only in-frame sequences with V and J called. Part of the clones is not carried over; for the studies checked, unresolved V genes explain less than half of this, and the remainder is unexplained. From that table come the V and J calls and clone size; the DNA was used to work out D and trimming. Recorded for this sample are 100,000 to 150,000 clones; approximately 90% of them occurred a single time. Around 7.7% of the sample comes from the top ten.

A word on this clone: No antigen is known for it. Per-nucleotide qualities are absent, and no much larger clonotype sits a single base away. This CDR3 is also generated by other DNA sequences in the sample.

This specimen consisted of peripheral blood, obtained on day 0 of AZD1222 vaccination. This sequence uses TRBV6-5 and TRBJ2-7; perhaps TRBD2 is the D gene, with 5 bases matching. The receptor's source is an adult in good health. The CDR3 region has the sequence CASSYSRGYEQYF. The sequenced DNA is TGTGCCAGCAGTTACTCCCGGGGCTACGAGCAGTACTTC.